The rows below give T cell receptor beta chains drawn from one sample of a study of beta chain features in type 1 diabetes. Data came from immunoSEQ multiplex PCR; TCRdb stores just in-frame clones and leaves some out. The sample consists of 250,000 to 400,000 clones, less than 15% of them appearing once. The sequenced sample was central memory CD4+ T cells from blood. The receptors here all came from a man aged 25-45 years in good health. The CDR3 runs from the conserved cysteine through the conserved F or W. A D gene is named only where the DNA matches it firmly. Some rows have no size entry. The others give once, few or many, or a class for an expanded clone.

TGTGCCAGCAGCTCGGCGAGGAATAATTCACCCCTCCACTTT,CASSSARNNSPLHF,TRBJ1-6,TRBV7-2,.,few
TGCGCCAGCAGCCAAGGGGGGGGCGTCGGCTCCTACGAGCAGTACTTC,CASSQGGGVGSYEQYF,TRBJ2-7,TRBV4-1,.,few
TGCGCCAGCAGCTTGGGACACAGCTCCTATAATTCACCCCTCCACTTT,CASSLGHSSYNSPLHF,TRBJ1-6,TRBV5-1,.,few
TGTGCCAGCAGGATAAACGGAAACACTGAAGCTTTCTTT,CASRINGNTEAFF,TRBJ1-1,TRBV6-1,.,few
TGTGCCAGCAGCTTGCTTGCGGTGCAAGAGACCCAGTACTTC,CASSLLAVQETQYF,TRBJ2-5,TRBV7-9,.,.
TGTGCCAGCAGCTTAGGGGGATACTATGGCTACACCTTC,CASSLGGYYGYTF,TRBJ1-2,TRBV7-6,.,few
TGTGCCAGCAGTCGGACAGGTCCCCACTATGGCTACACCTTC,CASSRTGPHYGYTF,TRBJ1-2,TRBV6-5,TRBD1,few
TGCGCCAGCAGCTTGGAGAGTCGTGGCGGGGAGCTGTTTTTT,CASSLESRGGELFF,TRBJ2-2,TRBV5-1,.,few
TGTGCCGGGAGGAACCGGGATATCAACATCTACACCTTC,CAGRNRDINIYTF,TRBJ1-2,TRBV30,.,.
TGTGCCAGCAGCCTCGAGCTAGGGTTCGGTGAGCAGTTCTTC,CASSLELGFGEQFF,TRBJ2-1,TRBV7-2,.,.
TGTGCCAGCAGCCAGACTAGCGGGGAGACCTACGAGCAGTACTTC,CASSQTSGETYEQYF,TRBJ2-7,TRBV7-2,TRBD2,.
TGTGCCAGCAGCGTAGGACGTCTGGGGGGAAACACCATATATTTT,CASSVGRLGGNTIYF,TRBJ1-3,TRBV9,.,.
TGTGCCAGCAGCCCGAGCGGGGGGTACACAGATACGCAGTATTTT,CASSPSGGYTDTQYF,TRBJ2-3,TRBV11-2,TRBD2,.
TGTGCCAGCAGTCAACAGGGCGGCGACACTGAAGCTTTCTTT,CASSQQGGDTEAFF,TRBJ1-1,TRBV7-2,.,many
TGTGCCAGCAGGGAGCGGACAGGCCCAGCCTGGAGCAATCAGCCCCAGCATTTT,CASRERTGPAWSNQPQHF,TRBJ1-5,TRBV2,TRBD1,.
TGTGCCAGCAGCTTCACGGGGGGGCGTGAGCAGTACTTC,CASSFTGGREQYF,TRBJ2-7,TRBV7-2,TRBD2,.
TGTGCCAGCTCACTCGACAGGGGGAATTCACCCCTCCACTTT,CASSLDRGNSPLHF,TRBJ1-6,TRBV18,TRBD1,few
TGCGCCAGCAGCTTGAAGGGGGACTCCTACGAGCAGTACTTC,CASSLKGDSYEQYF,TRBJ2-7,TRBV5-1,.,.
TGCGCCAGCAGCTTACTAGCGGGGGGGCCTAAGGAGCAGTTCTTC,CASSLLAGGPKEQFF,TRBJ2-1,TRBV5-1,TRBD2,many
TGCGCCAGCAGCCAAGGGGTCGGTTTCTCCGACACAGATACGCAGTATTTT,CASSQGVGFSDTDTQYF,TRBJ2-3,TRBV14,.,few
TGTGCCAGCAGTTTGGAGGCATGGCAGCCCCAGCATTTT,CASSLEAWQPQHF,TRBJ1-5,TRBV6-1,.,.
TGTGCCAGCAGGTTACTCGGGAGGGAGAAGAACATTCAGTACTTC,CASRLLGREKNIQYF,TRBJ2-4,TRBV6-5,TRBD2,.
TGTGCCAGCAGCGTGGCCGGGACCAATAAAGAGACCCAGTACTTC,CASSVAGTNKETQYF,TRBJ2-5,TRBV7-2,.,.
TGTGCCAGCTCAAACCAAAGCGGGAGGATGGAGACCCAGTACTTC,CASSNQSGRMETQYF,TRBJ2-5,TRBV18,TRBD2,.
TGCGCCAGCAGCTCGCCCGCGGGCTCGGCTGGAAACACCATATATTTT,CASSSPAGSAGNTIYF,TRBJ1-3,TRBV5-1,.,few
TGTGCCAGTACCTTCAGTACGACCGGGGAGCTGTTTTTT,CASTFSTTGELFF,TRBJ2-2,TRBV19,.,few
TGTGCCAGCAGCCAAGTCGACGCCAGGAACACTGAAGCTTTCTTT,CASSQVDARNTEAFF,TRBJ1-1,TRBV14,.,few
TGCAGCGTTGGGATCCGGAACACCATATATTTT,CSVGIRNTIYF,TRBJ1-3,TRBV29-1,.,few
TGTGCCAGCAGCCGCATGGCCGGGGGGTTTGGGGATACGCAGTATTTT,CASSRMAGGFGDTQYF,TRBJ2-3,TRBV4-2,TRBD2,few
TGTGCCAGCTCTCGTCAGGGGCGAACCTACGAGCAGTACTTC,CASSRQGRTYEQYF,TRBJ2-7,TRBV18,.,.
TGTGCCAGCAGCTTCAGAGCGGGAGGCGGCTCCTACAATGAGCAGTTCTTC,CASSFRAGGGSYNEQFF,TRBJ2-1,TRBV11-3,TRBD2,.
TGTGCCAGCAGTCGAAACAGGGGGCTTAACTACAATGAGCAGTTCTTC,CASSRNRGLNYNEQFF,TRBJ2-1,TRBV11-3,TRBD1,few
TGCGCCAGCAGCTTGGGGCCGACTAGCGGGAGTGAGACCCAGTACTTC,CASSLGPTSGSETQYF,TRBJ2-5,TRBV5-1,TRBD2,few
TGTGCCAGTAGTACCCCGACAGCCCTACTAAGCACAGATACGCAGTATTTT,CASSTPTALLSTDTQYF,TRBJ2-3,TRBV19,.,few
TGTGCCAGCAGACTCGACAGGGAAGGGGGTGAAGCTTTCTTT,CASRLDREGGEAFF,TRBJ1-1,TRBV6-6,TRBD1,few
TGTGCCAGCAGTCACAGGACAGCCACAGATACGCAGTATTTT,CASSHRTATDTQYF,TRBJ2-3,TRBV6-5,.,.
TGTGCCAGTAGTGAGGGTGCGGACACTGAAGCTTTCTTT,CASSEGADTEAFF,TRBJ1-1,TRBV19,.,.
TGTGCCAGCAGCGACTCCTACGAGCAGTACTTC,CASSDSYEQYF,TRBJ2-7,TRBV7-6,.,few
TGTGCTAGTGGTTTGAAACAGGGGATCAATGAGCAGTTCTTC,CASGLKQGINEQFF,TRBJ2-1,TRBV12-5,TRBD1,.
TGCGCCAGCAGCCAGGGGACAGGAAGATCCTACGAGCAGTACTTC,CASSQGTGRSYEQYF,TRBJ2-7,TRBV4-3,TRBD1,.